This TCR beta chain was documented in a study of shared clonotypes between healthy human individuals (TCRdb year 2020). Broadly, across the study: Three men and a couple of women, aged 18 to 49 years, made up the cohort. For each donor, three plates each were used for CD4 naive and CD4 memory, two plates were used for CD8 naive, and one plate was used for CD8 memory. Libraries were prepared and TCR repertoires were sequenced by different laboratories using diverse techniques, in order to increase sequencing depth and limit assay-specific biases. Per donor, leukapheresis produced somewhere between about 0.94 and 9.5 billion PBMCs. The study deeply sequenced blood TCR repertoires of about 5 healthy adults to estimate repertoire size and the extent of clonotype sharing between individuals.

What the research found in general, with its limitations: Naive subsets generally had larger estimated clonotype richness than memory subsets. Incomplete sequencing was indicated by rarefaction of sorted-subset datasets, despite the large sequencing depth. Pairwise subsampling led to the expectation that sequencing depth would affect the degree of clonotype sharing among donors. The small number of donors limited the genetic and exposure-history diversity represented. Compared with non-shared clonotypes, clonotypes shared by all four sorted-subset donors had higher generation probabilities. Across a few donors, 4.5% to 6.5% of naive CD4, approximately 3.6% of naive CD8, approximately 2.5% of memory CD4, and under 0.45% of memory CD8 clonotypes were shared. Only blood was sampled, and tissue TCR repertoires likely differ from those in blood.

For the CD8 naive samples, CD45RO-negative cells were positively selected for CCR7, yielding a CD45RA+CCR7+ population from which TemRA cells were excluded. Donors were healthy HIV-negative adults with no recently reported acute infections or vaccinations. Every donor was a Caucasian adult living in Nashville, Tennessee, USA. Blood was collected by leukapheresis, and PBMCs were isolated by Ficoll-Histopaque density gradient centrifugation and then cryopreserved in liquid nitrogen vapor phase. Analytical flow cytometry was used to check the purity and quantity of every magnetically sorted T cell population. Genomic DNA was isolated from each sorted fraction and quantified by UV absorbance on a Nanodrop 2000c. Using the deep immunoSEQ assay, TCR CDR3 regions were amplified from genomic DNA by multiplex PCR. Genomic DNA extracted from each cell subset was distributed evenly over all wells of several immunoSEQ 96-well plates, and each plate served as one replicate. For sorted subsets, each replicate PCR was loaded with about 0.2 ug genomic DNA, equivalent to roughly 30,000 T cell genomes. Purified libraries were measured with a Qubit 3.0 fluorometer, size-checked on a Bioanalyzer 2100, and measured again with the KAPA Library Quantification kit. A separate single-read 150-cycle Illumina NextSeq 550 flow cell was used to sequence each immunoSEQ 96-well plate. Processing in the source paper ran as follows. Because the immunoSEQ output included only junctional sequences and no quality scores, the filtering could not be the same as the filtering used for full-length reads. Sequences were annotated with PyIR, a Python wrapper for IgBLAST v1.9, and V/J genes and CDR3 were assigned using IMGT germline references. Reads were filtered out if the reads had weak V/J assignments (E-value above 1e-6), no CDR3, stop codons, out-of-frame junctions, or ambiguous translated residues. V3J clonotypes were defined by identical inferred V gene, J gene, and CDR3 amino acid sequence. Percentage overlap between repertoires was computed as shared unique clonotypes divided by the size of the smaller repertoire. RTK rarefaction, the Chao1 estimator, and Recon v2.1 estimates of unobserved clonotypes were used to assess repertoire richness. OLGA was used to compute generation probabilities for all TCRbeta clonotypes that the gDNA method yielded from four donors. The table was pulled from immuneACCESS by TCRdb, which kept in-frame rearrangements only. Such tables lose some clones; where checked, under half of the loss comes from unresolved V genes, and the rest has no known cause. That table gives V, J and clone size, and the DNA gave D and trimming. The sample data list about 820,000 clones, and 92% of these were observed just once. The top ten constitute 24% of the sample.

About this clone: Its target antigen remains unknown. No clone much larger than this one lies a single base away; base qualities are absent.

From the germline V gene, CDR1 is MDHEN and CDR2 is SYDVKM. Trimming at the junction amounts to 7 bases on V and 0 bases on J, and the germline ends lie 12 bases apart. Inclusive of the bounding cysteine and phenylalanine, the CDR3 is 15 residues long. Here the CDR3 DNA is all that survives: 45 bases in frame from base 1. Sequenced sample: naive CD8+ T cells sorted from blood. The sample's cell subset or site label is to be understood as: CD45RA+CCR7+. In this chain, TRBV28 is recombined with TRBJ2-2; D gene: possibly TRBD1, on 5 matching bases. The sequence was collected from a man younger than 40 in good health. The encoded CDR3 is CASKQDYANTGELFF. The nucleotides read TGTGCCAGCAAACAGGATTACGCGAACACCGGGGAGCTGTTTTTT.